This entry features one T cell receptor beta chain sequence. A much larger clone lies a single base off, so this may be a read error. Unsorted whole blood yielded the blood RNA, and germline DNA was also extracted. The study enrolled treatment-naive patients with chronic HBV infection. TCR beta cDNA was reverse-transcribed from approximately 0.45 ug of total RNA. The reaction used a constant-region primer and ProtoScript II reverse transcriptase. Modified slightly, ARM-PCR produced TCR beta libraries over three nested multiplex PCR rounds. A C-beta reverse primer was combined with TRBV1-TRBV30 forward primers in the first two PCR rounds, and each round had approximately 10 cycles. TCRdb re-called the multiplex PCR reads through MiXCR, storing one row per CDR3 protein. The sample includes fewer than 400,000 distinct CDR3 sequences, 65% of them seen just once. V lost 0 bases to trimming and J lost 4 bases; unmatched junction nucleotides: 11. CDR1 LGHNA and CDR2 YSLEER come from the germline V gene. This CDR3 region has 19 residues.

This sample is part of a study of tumor-infiltrating lymphocytes in primary liver carcinoma. The chain employs TRBV4-3 and TRBJ2-1; TRBD2 agrees at 11 bases. This clonotype was sampled from a man aged 35 to 55 with primary liver carcinoma and hepatitis B virus infection. Sequencing used peripheral blood. This CDR3 reads CASSQDWRLAGKLYNEQFF. The CDR3 coding sequence is TGCGCCAGCAGCCAAGATTGGAGACTAGCGGGAAAGCTGTACAATGAGCAGTTCTTC.